This T cell receptor beta chain was captured by sequencing in a study of blood T cell repertoires in COVID-19. Study as a whole: Specimens from acute and convalescent COVID-19 originated in the United States, Italy and Spain.

The germline CDR1 and CDR2 sequences are LGHDT and YNNKEL (reference sequence). V was pared by 0 bases and J by 5 bases, with 14 bases between. This CDR3 has 16 amino acids. Original methodology: Estimates of nucleated cell counts were drawn from the amplification of reference gene primers. Some clones are missing from TCRdb's copy, which holds only in-frame ones; the method was immunoSEQ multiplex PCR. The D gene and trimming were derived from the DNA, and the V and J assignments and clone size from that table. The table includes a few hundred thousand clones, roughly 77% detected once. Participants' own reports of clinical history determined their cohort assignment.

The chain carries TRBV3-1 (or the pseudogene TRBV3-2) and TRBJ2-1; D ambiguous. This sequence originates from a man aged 35 to 55 who had recovered from COVID-19. Specimen: PBMCs or T cells enriched from blood (not recorded which). CDR3 DNA: TGTGCCAGCAGCCAAGAGATAGCTTTGTACCACAATGAGCAGTTCTTC. Protein sequence: CASSQEIALYHNEQFF.